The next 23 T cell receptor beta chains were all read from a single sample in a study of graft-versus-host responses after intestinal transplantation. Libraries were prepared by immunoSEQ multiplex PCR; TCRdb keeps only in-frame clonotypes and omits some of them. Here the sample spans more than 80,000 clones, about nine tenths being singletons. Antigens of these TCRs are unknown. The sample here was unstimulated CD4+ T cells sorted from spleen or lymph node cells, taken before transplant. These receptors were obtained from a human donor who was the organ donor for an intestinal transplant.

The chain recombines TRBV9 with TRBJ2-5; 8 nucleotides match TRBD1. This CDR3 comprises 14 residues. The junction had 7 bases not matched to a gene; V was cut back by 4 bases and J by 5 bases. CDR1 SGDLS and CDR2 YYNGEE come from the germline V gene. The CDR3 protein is CASSTHQGAETQYF. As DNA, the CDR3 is TGTGCCAGCAGCACACACCAGGGGGCCGAGACCCAGTACTTC. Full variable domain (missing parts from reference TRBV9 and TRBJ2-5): DSGVTQTPKHLITATGQRVTLRCSPRSGDLSVYWYQQSLDQGLQFLIQYYNGEERAKGNILERFSAQQFPDLHSELNLSSLELGDSALYFCASSTHQGAETQYFGPGTRLLVL.

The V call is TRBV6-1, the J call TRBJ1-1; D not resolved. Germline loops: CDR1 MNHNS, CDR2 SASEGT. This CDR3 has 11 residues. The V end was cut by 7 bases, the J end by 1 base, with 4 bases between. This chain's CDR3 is CASNRNTEAFF. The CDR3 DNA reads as TGTGCCAGCAACAGGAACACTGAAGCTTTCTTT.

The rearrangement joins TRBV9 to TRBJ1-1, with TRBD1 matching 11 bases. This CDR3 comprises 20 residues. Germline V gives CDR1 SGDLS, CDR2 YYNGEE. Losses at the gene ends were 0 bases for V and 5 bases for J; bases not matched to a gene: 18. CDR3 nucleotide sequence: TGTGCCAGCAGCGTAGGGACAGGGGGCGCGTGGATTTACGGGGGGACTGAAGCTTTCTTT. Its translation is CASSVGTGGAWIYGGTEAFF.

CDR3 residues: CASSEGWGTGPNTEAFF. The CDR3 DNA reads TGTGCCAGCAGTGAAGGTTGGGGGACAGGGCCGAACACTGAAGCTTTCTTT. The chain uses TRBV25-1 and TRBJ1-1, with 9 bases matching TRBD1. V was pared by 2 bases and J by 1 base, with 8 bases of the junction left unmatched. This CDR3 has 17 amino acids. The V gene's germline CDR1 is MGHDK and CDR2 SYGVNS.

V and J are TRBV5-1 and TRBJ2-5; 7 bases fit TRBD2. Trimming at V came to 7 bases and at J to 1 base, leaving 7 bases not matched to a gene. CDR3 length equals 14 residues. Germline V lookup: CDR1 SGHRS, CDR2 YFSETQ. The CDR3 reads CASSSSGAQETQYF. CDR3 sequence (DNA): TGCGCCAGCTCGAGCAGCGGGGCCCAAGAGACCCAGTACTTC.

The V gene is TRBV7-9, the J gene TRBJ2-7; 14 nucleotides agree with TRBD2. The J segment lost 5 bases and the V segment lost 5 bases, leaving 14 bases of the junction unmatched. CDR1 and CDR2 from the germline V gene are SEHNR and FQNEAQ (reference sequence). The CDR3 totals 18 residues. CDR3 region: CASSLLLGLAGDRDEQYF. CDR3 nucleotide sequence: TGTGCCAGCAGCCTACTATTGGGACTAGCGGGAGATCGGGACGAGCAGTACTTC.

CDR3 region: CASSFGAGGTTGELFF. Written as DNA, the CDR3 is TGCGCCAGCAGCTTCGGGGCGGGGGGGACCACCGGGGAGCTGTTTTTT. This chain connects TRBV5-1 to TRBJ2-2, with 9 bases that match TRBD2. Germline lookup yields CDR1 SGHRS and CDR2 YFSETQ. This CDR3 has 16 residues. V lost 2 bases to trimming and J lost 4 bases; unmatched junction nucleotides: 6.

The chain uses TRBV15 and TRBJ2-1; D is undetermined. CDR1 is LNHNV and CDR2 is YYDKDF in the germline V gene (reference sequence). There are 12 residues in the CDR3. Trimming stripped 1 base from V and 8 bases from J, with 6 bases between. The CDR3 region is CATSRVGYEQFF. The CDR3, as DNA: TGTGCCACCAGCAGAGTTGGCTATGAGCAGTTCTTC.

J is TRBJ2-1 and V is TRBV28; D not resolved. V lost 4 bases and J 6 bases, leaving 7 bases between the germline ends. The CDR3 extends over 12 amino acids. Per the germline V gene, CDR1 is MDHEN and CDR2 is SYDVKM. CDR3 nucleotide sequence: TGTGCCAGCAGTTGGCCTTTCAATGAGCAGTTCTTC. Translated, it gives CASSWPFNEQFF. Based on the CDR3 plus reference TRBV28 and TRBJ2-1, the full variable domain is DVKVTQSSRYLVKRTGEKVFLECVQDMDHENMFWYRQDPGLGLRLIYFSYDVKMKEKGDIPEGYSVSREKKERFSLILESASTNQTSMYLCASSWPFNEQFFGPGTRLTVL.

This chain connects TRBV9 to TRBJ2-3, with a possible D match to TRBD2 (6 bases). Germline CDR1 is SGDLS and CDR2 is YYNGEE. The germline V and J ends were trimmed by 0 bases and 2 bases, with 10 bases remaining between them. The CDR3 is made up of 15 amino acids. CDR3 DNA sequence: TGTGCCAGCAGCGTAGTGGGGGAGGTCACAGATACGCAGTATTTT. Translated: CASSVVGEVTDTQYF.

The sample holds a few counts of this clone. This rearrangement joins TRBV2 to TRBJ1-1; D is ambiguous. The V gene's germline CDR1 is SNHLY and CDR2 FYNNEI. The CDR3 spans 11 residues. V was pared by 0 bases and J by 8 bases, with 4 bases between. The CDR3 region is CASSEAGEAFF. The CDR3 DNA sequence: TGTGCCAGCAGTGAAGCTGGCGAAGCTTTCTTT.

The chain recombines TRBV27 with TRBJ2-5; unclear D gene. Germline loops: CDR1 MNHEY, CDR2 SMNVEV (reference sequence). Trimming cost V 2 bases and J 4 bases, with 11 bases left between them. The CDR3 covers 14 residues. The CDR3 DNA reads TGTGCCAGCAGTTTAATTGGTCGGGTAGAGACCCAGTACTTC. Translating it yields CASSLIGRVETQYF.

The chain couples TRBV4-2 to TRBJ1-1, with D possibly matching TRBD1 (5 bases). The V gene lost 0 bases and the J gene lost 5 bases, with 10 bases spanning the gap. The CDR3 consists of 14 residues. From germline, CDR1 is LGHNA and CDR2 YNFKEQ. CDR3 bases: TGTGCCAGCAGCCAAGACGGGGGGACGACTGAAGCTTTCTTT. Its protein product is CASSQDGGTTEAFF.

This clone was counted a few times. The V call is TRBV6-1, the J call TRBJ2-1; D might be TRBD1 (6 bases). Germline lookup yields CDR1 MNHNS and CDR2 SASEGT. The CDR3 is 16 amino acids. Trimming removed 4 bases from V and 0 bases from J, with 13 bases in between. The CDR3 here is CASSGSQGRSYNEQFF. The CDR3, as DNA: TGTGCCAGCAGTGGGTCCCAGGGGCGCTCCTACAATGAGCAGTTCTTC.

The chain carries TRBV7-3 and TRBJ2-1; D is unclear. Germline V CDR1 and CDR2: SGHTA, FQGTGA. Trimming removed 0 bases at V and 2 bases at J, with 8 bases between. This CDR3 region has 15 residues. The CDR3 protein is CASSLTVATYNEQFF. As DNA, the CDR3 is TGTGCCAGCAGCTTAACGGTAGCTACCTACAATGAGCAGTTCTTC.

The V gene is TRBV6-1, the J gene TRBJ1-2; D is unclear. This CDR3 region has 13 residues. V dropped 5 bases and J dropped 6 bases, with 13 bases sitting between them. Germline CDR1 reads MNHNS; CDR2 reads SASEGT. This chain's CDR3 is CASSPYPTDGYTF. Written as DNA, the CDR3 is TGTGCCAGCAGTCCCTACCCCACAGATGGCTACACCTTC.

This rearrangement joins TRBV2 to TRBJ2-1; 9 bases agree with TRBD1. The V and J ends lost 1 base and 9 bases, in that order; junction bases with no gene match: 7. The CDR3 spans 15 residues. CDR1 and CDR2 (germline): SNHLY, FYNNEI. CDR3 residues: CASSEVGQGLGEQFF. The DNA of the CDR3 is TGTGCCAGCAGTGAAGTGGGACAGGGTCTAGGTGAGCAGTTCTTC.

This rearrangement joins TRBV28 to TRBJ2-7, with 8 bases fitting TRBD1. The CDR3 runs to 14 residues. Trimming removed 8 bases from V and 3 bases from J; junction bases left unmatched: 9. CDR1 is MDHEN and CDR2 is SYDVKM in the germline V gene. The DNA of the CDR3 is TGTGCCAGCGGAGGGCAGGGGGCTTACTACGAGCAGTACTTC. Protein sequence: CASGGQGAYYEQYF.

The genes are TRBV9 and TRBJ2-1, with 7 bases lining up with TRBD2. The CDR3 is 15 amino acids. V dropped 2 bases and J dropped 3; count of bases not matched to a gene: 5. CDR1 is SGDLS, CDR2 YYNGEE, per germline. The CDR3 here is CASSVGSGDYNEQFF. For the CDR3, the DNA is TGTGCCAGCAGCGTGGGAAGCGGGGACTACAATGAGCAGTTCTTC.

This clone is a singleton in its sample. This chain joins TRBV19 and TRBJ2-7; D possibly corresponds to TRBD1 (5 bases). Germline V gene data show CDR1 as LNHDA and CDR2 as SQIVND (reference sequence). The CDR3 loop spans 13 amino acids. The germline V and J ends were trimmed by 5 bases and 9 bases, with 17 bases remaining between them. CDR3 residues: CASSPLTGLGQYF. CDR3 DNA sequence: TGTGCCAGTAGTCCCCTCACAGGATTGGGGCAGTACTTC.

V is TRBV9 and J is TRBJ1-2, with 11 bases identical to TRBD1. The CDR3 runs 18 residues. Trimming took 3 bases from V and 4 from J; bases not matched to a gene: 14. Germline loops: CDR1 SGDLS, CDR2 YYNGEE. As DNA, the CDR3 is TGTGCCAGCAGCGCCCACCGGGACAGGGGGGTTCAGGGCTATGGCTACACCTTC. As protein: CASSAHRDRGVQGYGYTF.

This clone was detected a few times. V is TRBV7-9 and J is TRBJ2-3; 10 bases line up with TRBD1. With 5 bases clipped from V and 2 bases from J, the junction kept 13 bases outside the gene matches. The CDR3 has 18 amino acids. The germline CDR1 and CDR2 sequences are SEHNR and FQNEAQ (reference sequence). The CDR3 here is CASSPGQGVLHFTDTQYF. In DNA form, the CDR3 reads TGTGCCAGCAGCCCCGGACAGGGGGTCCTACACTTCACAGATACGCAGTATTTT. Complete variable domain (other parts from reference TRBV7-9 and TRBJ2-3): DTGVSQNPRHKITKRGQNVTFRCDPISEHNRLYWYRQTLGQGPEFLTYFQNEAQLEKSRLLSDRFSAERPKGSFSTLEIQRTEQGDSAMYLCASSPGQGVLHFTDTQYFGPGTRLTVL.

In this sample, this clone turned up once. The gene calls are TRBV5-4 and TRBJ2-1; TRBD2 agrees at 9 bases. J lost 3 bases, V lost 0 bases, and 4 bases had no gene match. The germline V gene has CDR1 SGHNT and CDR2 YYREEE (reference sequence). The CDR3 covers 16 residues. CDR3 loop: CASSLDPSGNYNEQFF. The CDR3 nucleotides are TGTGCCAGCAGCTTGGATCCTAGCGGGAACTACAATGAGCAGTTCTTC.